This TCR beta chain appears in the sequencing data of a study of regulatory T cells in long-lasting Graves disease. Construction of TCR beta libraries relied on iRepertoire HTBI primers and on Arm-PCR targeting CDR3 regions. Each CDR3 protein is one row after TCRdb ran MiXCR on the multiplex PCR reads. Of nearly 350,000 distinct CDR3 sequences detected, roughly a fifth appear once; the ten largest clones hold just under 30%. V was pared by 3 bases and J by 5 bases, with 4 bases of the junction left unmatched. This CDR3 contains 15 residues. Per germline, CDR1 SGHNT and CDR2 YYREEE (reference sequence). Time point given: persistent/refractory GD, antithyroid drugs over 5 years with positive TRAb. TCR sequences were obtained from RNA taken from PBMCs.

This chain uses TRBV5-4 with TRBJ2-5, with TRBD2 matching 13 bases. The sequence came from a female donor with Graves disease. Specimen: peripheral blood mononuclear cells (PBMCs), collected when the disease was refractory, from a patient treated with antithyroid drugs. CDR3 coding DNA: TGTGCCAGCAGCTGGACTAGCGGGGGTGGCGAGACCCAGTACTTC. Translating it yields CASSWTSGGGETQYF.